Detailed here is one T cell receptor (beta chain). The germline V gene encodes CDR1 SGHRS and CDR2 YFSETQ. The length of the CDR3 is 11 residues. The PCR made use of 60 Vbeta and 13 Jbeta primers. The data were produced by immunoSEQ multiplex PCR, yet TCRdb's version contains in-frame clones alone and is incomplete. The sample consists of 150,000 to 200,000 clones, around four fifths of them appearing once. The entry originates in a study of cytomegalovirus exposure and HLA in healthy donors. The source material was PBMCs. The source of this sequence is a man aged 45-65 years in good health and CMV-seropositive. The genes are TRBV5-1 and TRBJ2-5; the D is unclear. With the DNA end fitting TRBJ2-7 better, the J assignment may be wrong. CDR3 sequence reads: CASSPGYEQYF. CDR3 nucleotides: TGCGCCAGCAGCCCAGGTTACGAGCAGTACTTC.